Following are 27 T cell receptor beta chains from one sample sequenced in a study of cytomegalovirus exposure and HLA in healthy donors listed by TCRdb under 2017. The library was built by means of the immunoSEQ multiplex PCR assay. For the multiplex PCR, a mixture combining 60 forward primers for TCR Vbeta segments and 13 reverse primers for TCR Jbeta segments was used. What TCRdb holds here is the immuneACCESS table cut down to in-frame rearrangements. Part of the clones is not present; checked against another copy, under half of the missing clones reflect an unresolved V gene, and the others are unexplained. This sample holds some 250,000 clones; approximately 82% were observed only once. Around 8% of the sample goes to the ten largest clones. The sequencing input was PBMCs. Receptors were obtained from a woman in her sixties or seventies in good health and CMV-seropositive.

The chain couples TRBV7-2 to TRBJ2-1; a possible D gene is TRBD2 (6 bases). This CDR3 comprises 12 residues. V gave up 5 bases and J gave up 9 bases, with 11 bases separating them. CDR1 is SGHTA and CDR2 is FQGNSA in the germline V gene. CDR3 amino acids: CASSRDSSEQFF. CDR3 bases: TGTGCCAGCAGCAGGGACTCGAGTGAGCAGTTCTTC. Filled out from reference TRBV7-2 and TRBJ2-1, the complete variable domain reads GAGVSQSPSNKVTEKGKDVELRCDPISGHTALYWYRQSLGQGLEFLIYFQGNSAPDKSGLPSDRFSAERTGGSVSTLTIQRTQQEDSAVYLCASSRDSSEQFFGPGTRLTVL.

This clone is a singleton in its sample. Compared with germline, one end of the junction differs, possibly owing to a read error. CDR3 nucleotide sequence: TGTGCCAGCAGCTTAACTTTGTCTAGCGGGTACAGTGAGCAGTTCTTC. It specifies CASSLTLSSGYSEQFF. The chain joins TRBV7-3 to TRBJ2-1; TRBD2 aligns across 8 bases. The CDR3 is made up of 16 amino acids. Germline-derived CDR1 and CDR2 are SGHTA and FQGTGA.

The J gene is TRBJ1-3, the V gene TRBV10-3, with a weak D call TRBD1 (5 bases). V gave up 5 bases and J gave up 0 bases, with 8 bases separating them. The CDR3 loop spans 14 amino acids. Per the germline V gene, CDR1 is ENHRY and CDR2 is SYGVKD. The CDR3 nucleotides read TGTGCCATCAGTACAGGTTCCTCTGGAAACACCATATATTTT. Amino acid sequence: CAISTGSSGNTIYF.

The chain has TRBV27 and TRBJ2-1; TRBD2 aligns across 14 bases. CDR3 length equals 16 residues. Per germline, CDR1 MNHEY and CDR2 SMNVEV (reference sequence). The ends lost 5 bases at V and 8 bases at J; junction bases unmatched: 8. The CDR3 DNA reads as TGTGCCAGCAGTATAGAAGGGACTAGCGGGAGTCATGAGCAGTTCTTC. As protein: CASSIEGTSGSHEQFF.

This rearrangement joins TRBV9 to TRBJ2-2; D possibly corresponds to TRBD2 (5 bases). The CDR3 spans 16 residues. V gave up 0 bases and J gave up 5 bases, with 14 bases separating them. CDR1 is SGDLS and CDR2 is YYNGEE in the germline V gene. The CDR3 sequence: CASSVGASGETGELFF. DNA of the CDR3: TGTGCCAGCAGCGTAGGGGCCAGCGGAGAAACCGGGGAGCTGTTTTTT.

V is TRBV7-3 and J is TRBJ1-1; 8 bases fit TRBD1. The germline V gene has CDR1 SGHTA and CDR2 FQGTGA. The J segment lost 2 bases and the V segment lost 6 bases, leaving 5 bases of the junction unmatched. This CDR3 has 14 amino acids. CDR3 region: CASSPDRGNTEAFF. The CDR3 DNA sequence: TGTGCCAGCAGTCCTGACAGGGGTAACACTGAAGCTTTCTTT.

This rearrangement joins TRBV10-3 to TRBJ2-6, with D perhaps matching TRBD1 (8 bases). The CDR3 is 16 residues long. The V gene's germline CDR1 is ENHRY and CDR2 SYGVKD. Between the trimmed V and J ends, which lost 5 bases and 1 base, there was a span of 12 bases. CDR3 nucleotide sequence: TGTGCCATCAGTATACAGGGGGGGTCTGGGGCCAACGTCCTGACTTTC. It specifies CAISIQGGSGANVLTF.

This clone was counted a few times. The junction does not match germline at one end; this may be a read error. The V gene is TRBV28, the J gene TRBJ2-5; TRBD1 agrees at 7 bases. Germline CDR1 MDHEN, CDR2 SYDVKM. This CDR3 region has 15 residues. The chain's CDR3 is CASTLGTVMGETQYF. CDR3 in DNA: TGTGCCAGCACTTTAGGGACAGTAATGGGGGAGACCCAGTACTTC.

V gene TRBV28 combines with J gene TRBJ1-3, with D possibly being TRBD1 (5 bases). The V and J ends lost 7 bases and 5 bases respectively, with 12 bases between them. The CDR3 contains 13 residues. Germline V gene sequence: CDR1 MDHEN, CDR2 SYDVKM. DNA for the CDR3: TGTGCCAGCAACCCGACAGCTCGAAACACCATATATTTT. Translation gives CASNPTARNTIYF.

In this sample, this clone turned up once. The V call is TRBV5-1, the J call TRBJ2-7; D gene unclear. The ends were cut back, 5 bases at V and 3 bases at J, with 15 bases in the middle. The germline CDR1 and CDR2 sequences are SGHRS and YFSETQ. The CDR3 has 14 amino acids. CDR3 in DNA: TGCGCCAGCAGTGACCGGCCAGCGAACTACGAGCAGTACTTC. Its translation: CASSDRPANYEQYF.

The chain uses TRBV18 and TRBJ2-3, with D tentatively TRBD1 (6 bases). Germline V gene data show CDR1 as KGHSH and CDR2 as LQKENI. The CDR3 consists of 13 residues. V shed 5 bases and J shed 9 bases, with 15 bases lying between them. CDR3 in amino acids: CASSDLTGKTQYF. The CDR3 nucleotides read TGTGCCAGCTCAGACCTAACAGGGAAAACGCAGTATTTT.

This clone was counted between two and nine times. The chain joins TRBV5-1 to TRBJ1-1; the D gene is possibly TRBD1 (5 bases). CDR1 is SGHRS, CDR2 YFSETQ, per germline. The ends were cut back, 0 bases at V and 1 base at J, with 10 bases in the middle. This CDR3 has 15 residues. The CDR3 DNA reads as TGCGCCAGCAGCTTGGGCCTGACAGCGAACACTGAAGCTTTCTTT. Its translation is CASSLGLTANTEAFF. Drawing the rest from reference TRBV5-1 and TRBJ1-1, the complete variable domain is KAGVTQTPRYLIKTRGQQVTLSCSPISGHRSVSWYQQTPGQGLQFLFEYFSETQRNKGNFPGRFSGRQFSNSRSEMNVSTLELGDSALYLCASSLGLTANTEAFFGQGTRLTVV.

The table lists this clone with a count of one. The rearrangement uses TRBV6-1 and TRBJ2-7, with 7 bases identical to TRBD1. V dropped 2 bases and J dropped 3; count of bases not matched to a gene: 7. CDR3 size: 15 residues. CDR1 is MNHNS and CDR2 is SASEGT in the germline V gene. CDR3 sequence reads: CASSERDSLLYEQYF. CDR3 nucleotide sequence: TGTGCCAGCAGTGAACGGGACAGCCTACTCTACGAGCAGTACTTC.

The chain combines TRBV6-1 with TRBJ2-5, with no clear D. V dropped 10 bases and J dropped 4 bases, with 16 bases sitting between them. The CDR3 runs 13 residues. Germline V gene sequence: CDR1 MNHNS, CDR2 SASEGT. The CDR3 DNA sequence: TGTGCCATCAGGCTCAGCCCGGGAGAGACCCAGTACTTC. Protein sequence: CAIRLSPGETQYF.

The rearrangement uses TRBV5-1 and TRBJ1-4; the match to TRBD1 covers 8 bases. Germline lookup yields CDR1 SGHRS and CDR2 YFSETQ. Trimming at V came to 2 bases and at J to 2 bases, leaving 5 bases not matched to a gene. This CDR3 is built from 16 residues. The CDR3 DNA follows: TGCGCCAGCAGCTTTTCAGGGGGCGGCACTAATGAAAAACTGTTTTTT. It is translated as CASSFSGGGTNEKLFF.

The chain couples TRBV2 to TRBJ2-1, with D maybe TRBD2 (5 bases). The V gene lost 5 bases and the J gene lost 1 base, with 15 bases spanning the gap. This CDR3 has 16 amino acids. Germline V gene lookup returns CDR1 SNHLY and CDR2 FYNNEI. The CDR3 loop reads CASSSNKRKSYNEQFF. Here the CDR3 DNA reads TGTGCCAGCAGTAGTAATAAGCGGAAATCCTACAATGAGCAGTTCTTC. Looking up the rest from reference TRBV2 and TRBJ2-1 gives the full variable domain: EPEVTQTPSHQVTQMGQEVILRCVPISNHLYFYWYRQILGQKVEFLVSFYNNEISEKSEIFDDQFSVERPDGSNFTLKIRSTKLEDSAMYFCASSSNKRKSYNEQFFGPGTRLTVL.

The J gene is TRBJ1-3, the V gene TRBV5-1; 8 bases line up with TRBD1. The germline V gene has CDR1 SGHRS and CDR2 YFSETQ. V was pared by 4 bases and J by 1 base, with 7 bases of the junction left unmatched. The CDR3 consists of 16 residues. This CDR3 is CASSVDRGLSGNTIYF. The CDR3 coding sequence is TGCGCCAGCAGCGTCGACAGGGGATTATCTGGAAACACCATATATTTT. Full variable domain (outside the CDR3, taken from reference TRBV5-1 and TRBJ1-3): KAGVTQTPRYLIKTRGQQVTLSCSPISGHRSVSWYQQTPGQGLQFLFEYFSETQRNKGNFPGRFSGRQFSNSRSEMNVSTLELGDSALYLCASSVDRGLSGNTIYFGEGSWLTVV.

The CDR3 DNA reads as TGTGCCAGTAGTACACCGGGGGGGCACAATGAGCAGTTCTTC. Translating gives CASSTPGGHNEQFF. The chain couples TRBV19 to TRBJ2-1; 8 positions match TRBD2. Germline V gene sequence: CDR1 LNHDA, CDR2 SQIVND (reference sequence). This CDR3 is built from 14 residues. Germline trimming cut 4 bases from V and 5 bases from J; bases unmatched to any gene: 4. The full variable domain, in which reference TRBV19 and TRBJ2-1 provide the parts outside the CDR3, is DGGITQSPKYLFRKEGQNVTLSCEQNLNHDAMYWYRQDPGQGLRLIYYSQIVNDFQKGDIAEGYSVSREKKESFPLTVTSAQKNPTAFYLCASSTPGGHNEQFFGPGTRLTVL.

The chain employs TRBV6-5 and TRBJ1-1; D perhaps matches TRBD1 (6 bases). Germline CDR1 and CDR2: MNHEY and SVGAGI. The germline V and J ends were trimmed by 7 bases and 3 bases, with 18 bases remaining between them. The CDR3 is 15 residues long. The CDR3 region is CASTSPTGIDTEAFF. The CDR3 DNA reads TGTGCCAGCACTTCCCCCACAGGGATCGACACTGAAGCTTTCTTT.

J is TRBJ2-7 and V is TRBV7-3, with TRBD2 matching over 16 bases. The germline CDR1 and CDR2 sequences are SGHTA and FQGTGA. The V gene end was trimmed by 8 bases and the J gene end by 7 bases; junction bases not matched to a gene: 11. The CDR3 spans 16 residues. CDR3 DNA: TGTGCCAGCGCTGCCGGGGCGGGACTAGCGGGGGGGGAGCAGTACTTC. Amino acid sequence: CASAAGAGLAGGEQYF.

This chain connects TRBV5-1 to TRBJ1-1; no firm D call. V shed 1 base and J shed 1 base, with 8 bases lying between them. The CDR3 has 14 residues. Germline values: CDR1 SGHRS, CDR2 YFSETQ. CDR3 in amino acids: CASSLWQENTEAFF. For the CDR3, the DNA is TGCGCCAGCAGCTTGTGGCAGGAGAACACTGAAGCTTTCTTT.

The chain is built from TRBV5-1 and TRBJ1-2; D is ambiguous. There are 15 residues in the CDR3. Deletions cut 0 bases from V and 4 bases from J, with 13 bases between. Germline CDR1 and CDR2: SGHRS and YFSETQ. CDR3: CASSLAEGSGYGYTF. The CDR3 bases are TGCGCCAGCAGCTTGGCCGAGGGCTCGGGCTATGGCTACACCTTC.

This rearrangement joins TRBV2 to TRBJ2-7, with 10 bases lining up with TRBD1. Germline CDR1 SNHLY, CDR2 FYNNEI. The CDR3 length is 13 residues. After removal of 8 bases from V and 3 bases from J, the junction contained 4 bases not matched to a gene. The CDR3 nucleotides read TGTGCCAGCGCCGGGACAGGGGTCTACGAGCAGTACTTC. This encodes CASAGTGVYEQYF.

The chain employs TRBV5-1 and TRBJ2-7; TRBD1 matches 9 bases. V shed 2 bases, J shed 3 bases, and the junction held 3 bases outside the gene matches. Germline CDR1 is SGHRS and CDR2 is YFSETQ. The CDR3 extends over 14 amino acids. DNA for the CDR3: TGCGCCAGCAGCTTCCGGGACAGGGTCTACGAGCAGTACTTC. This sequence encodes CASSFRDRVYEQYF.

The chain is built from TRBV7-3 and TRBJ2-3; 11 bases are a match to TRBD2. This CDR3 comprises 16 residues. Germline V gene data show CDR1 as SGHTA and CDR2 as FQGTGA. J lost 6 bases, V lost 1 base, and 6 bases had no gene match. The CDR3, as DNA: TGTGCCAGCAGCTTAAGATTAGCGGGAGGGATGGATACGCAGTATTTT. The encoded protein is CASSLRLAGGMDTQYF.

CDR3 sequence: CASSTGTTGELFF. The CDR3 DNA reads as TGTGCCAGTAGTACCGGGACTACCGGGGAGCTGTTTTTT. The V call is TRBV19, the J call TRBJ2-2; weak D call: TRBD2 (6 bases). CDR1 and CDR2 from the germline V gene are LNHDA and SQIVND (reference sequence). The CDR3 is 13 amino acids. V dropped 4 bases and J dropped 5 bases, with 8 bases sitting between them.

V gene TRBV19 combines with J gene TRBJ2-1, with 8 bases matching TRBD1. The CDR3 is made up of 15 amino acids. The junction had 14 bases not matched to a gene; V was cut back by 5 bases and J by 11 bases. CDR1 is LNHDA and CDR2 is SQIVND in the germline V gene (reference sequence). CDR3 DNA sequence: TGTGCCAGTAGTCCTAGGACAGGGCTGTCCCCTAAGCAGTTCTTC. This translates into CASSPRTGLSPKQFF.